This TCR beta chain was obtained from a study of OX40 agonist ivuxolimab in advanced cancers. Overall study: Patients were dosed with the agonistic anti-OX40 (CD134) antibody ivuxolimab.

Study findings and constraints: Clonal expansion was seen in CD4+ and CD8+ blood T cells by week 6 at 0.1 to 3.0 mg/kg. In CD8+ T cells, expanded clones were on average more numerous than in CD4+. The study did not work out the antigen specificity of the expanded peripheral T cells.

Of note for this clone: Antigen: not known.

The germline V and J ends were trimmed by 3 bases and 3 bases, with 9 bases remaining between them. The V gene's germline CDR1 is MDHEN and CDR2 SYDVKM. CDR3 length: 14 amino acids. Some clones are missing from TCRdb's copy, which holds only in-frame ones; the method was immunoSEQ multiplex PCR. Here the sample spans about 43,000 clones, 86% being singletons. The sequencing used CD4+ or CD8+ T cells sorted from blood, collected in a trial of the OX40 agonist ivuxolimab. The sequence was obtained from an adult with an advanced solid tumor such as melanoma, head and neck, liver or kidney cancer. The chain uses TRBV28 and TRBJ1-5; D is uncertain. The CDR3 loop reads CASSFLALNQPQHF. The CDR3 DNA is TGTGCCAGCAGTTTTTTGGCACTCAATCAGCCCCAGCATTTT.